These T cell receptor beta chains were read from a single sample in a study of shared clonotypes between healthy human individuals. Sequenced by immunoSEQ multiplex PCR; TCRdb stores in-frame clones only, minus some. In the table there are roughly 890,000 clones, approximately 92% of which are singletons. The sequenced sample consisted of naive CD8+ T cells sorted from blood. The receptors come from a man aged 25-45 years in good health. Both conserved end residues are part of each CDR3. The D gene is left open where the match is weak. A row's size may be missing; if present it is once, few, many or a size class.

TRBV6-1	TRBJ2-4	few	TRBD2	TGTGCCAGCAGTGAAGGTAGCGGGTTAGCCAAAAACATTCAGTACTTC	CASSEGSGLAKNIQYF
TRBV7-2	TRBJ2-7	.	.	TGTGCCAGCAGCTACATGGGGGCCGCCTCCTACGAGCAGTACTTC	CASSYMGAASYEQYF
TRBV5-1	TRBJ2-2	.	.	TGCGCCAGCAGCTTGGCCGGAGGGGAGAACACCGGGGAGCTGTTTTTT	CASSLAGGENTGELFF
TRBV7-9	TRBJ2-1	.	TRBD2	TGTGCCAGCAAAGCGGGAGAACTCTACAATGAGCAGTTCTTC	CASKAGELYNEQFF
TRBV27	TRBJ2-2	.	.	TGTGCCAGCAGTTTAGCTACTAGAGTGCGCACCGGGGAGCTGTTTTTT	CASSLATRVRTGELFF
TRBV29-1	TRBJ2-3	.	TRBD2	TGCAGCGTTACCGGGACTAGCGGCCCCTCTAGCACAGATACGCAGTATTTT	CSVTGTSGPSSTDTQYF
TRBV29-1	TRBJ2-7	.	TRBD1	TGCAGCGTTGGACAGGGCGGCGAGCAGTACTTC	CSVGQGGEQYF
TRBV5-4	TRBJ2-1	.	TRBD2	TGTGCCAGCAGCTTCTCGACTAGCGGGAGACCTTACAATGAGCAGTTCTTC	CASSFSTSGRPYNEQFF
TRBV14	TRBJ1-1	.	.	TGTGCCAGCAGCCAAAGGGGAGGGGGTCCGTCCCCTGAAGCTTTCTTT	CASSQRGGGPSPEAFF
TRBV5-6	TRBJ2-7	.	TRBD2	TGTGCCAGCAGCTCCGGGACTAGCCTCACACGAGACGAGCAGTACTTC	CASSSGTSLTRDEQYF
TRBV18	TRBJ2-7	.	TRBD1	TGTGCCAGCTCACCGGGACAGTCCTACGAGCAGTACTTC	CASSPGQSYEQYF
TRBV14	TRBJ2-3	.	.	TGTGCCAGCAGCCAAGATTGGTACAGGGCGGCAGATACGCAGTATTTT	CASSQDWYRAADTQYF
TRBV9	TRBJ2-7	.	TRBD1	TGTGCCAGCAGCCTTAGACAGGGTAGCTACGAGCAGTACTTC	CASSLRQGSYEQYF
TRBV5-6	TRBJ1-2	.	.	TGTGCCAGCAGCCTTGGCCAGGGTCTTTCTGGCTACACCTTC	CASSLGQGLSGYTF
TRBV7-8	TRBJ1-5	.	.	TGTGCCAGCAGCTTATTTGGGATTAGCAATCAGCCCCAGCATTTT	CASSLFGISNQPQHF
TRBV9	TRBJ2-2	.	.	TGTGCCAGCAGCGTTAGGGACGCCGGGGAGCTGTTTTTT	CASSVRDAGELFF
TRBV2	TRBJ2-7	once	.	TGTGCCAGCAGTGAGGAACTGGCAGTTAGCTACGAGCAGTACTTC	CASSEELAVSYEQYF
TRBV27	TRBJ2-3	.	TRBD2	TGTGCCAGCACCTTCCTGACTAGCGGGAGGGTCACAGATACGCAGTATTTT	CASTFLTSGRVTDTQYF
TRBV14	TRBJ1-1	.	.	TGTGCCAGCGGGGAGTGGAACACTGAAGCTTTCTTT	CASGEWNTEAFF
TRBV9	TRBJ1-2	.	TRBD1	TGTGCCAGCAGCCTTGGGACAGCTAACTATGGCTACACCTTC	CASSLGTANYGYTF
TRBV7-9	TRBJ2-6	.	.	TGTGCCAGCAGCTTTCGCTTTTCTGGGGCCAACGTCCTGACTTTC	CASSFRFSGANVLTF
TRBV27	TRBJ2-2	.	.	TGTGCCAGCAGCCAGAGAGATAGGGCCGGGGAGCTGTTTTTT	CASSQRDRAGELFF
TRBV4-2	TRBJ2-7	.	.	TGTGCCAGCAGCCAAGCCAGATCTAGCTACTACGAGCAGTACTTC	CASSQARSSYYEQYF
TRBV5-4	TRBJ1-2	.	.	TGTGCCAGCAGCTTCAGGGGCGCGTACTATGGCTACACCTTC	CASSFRGAYYGYTF
TRBV5-1	TRBJ1-1	.	TRBD1	TGCGCCAGCAGCCCTGAACAGGGGGGCGACACTGAAGCTTTCTTT	CASSPEQGGDTEAFF